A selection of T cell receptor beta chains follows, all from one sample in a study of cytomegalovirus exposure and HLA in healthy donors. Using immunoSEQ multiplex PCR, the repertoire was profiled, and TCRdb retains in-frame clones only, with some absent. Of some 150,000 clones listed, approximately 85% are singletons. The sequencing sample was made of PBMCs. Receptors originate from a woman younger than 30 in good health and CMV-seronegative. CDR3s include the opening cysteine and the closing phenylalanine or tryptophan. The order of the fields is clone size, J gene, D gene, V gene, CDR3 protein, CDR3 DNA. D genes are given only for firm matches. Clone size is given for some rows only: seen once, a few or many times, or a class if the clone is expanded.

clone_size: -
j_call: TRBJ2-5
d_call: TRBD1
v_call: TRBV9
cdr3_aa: CASSGQGARETQYF
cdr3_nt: TGTGCCAGCAGCGGACAGGGGGCGAGAGAGACCCAGTACTTC

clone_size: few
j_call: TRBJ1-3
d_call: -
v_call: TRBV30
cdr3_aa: CAWSYWGTGNTIYF
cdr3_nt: TGTGCCTGGAGTTATTGGGGCACTGGAAACACCATATATTTT

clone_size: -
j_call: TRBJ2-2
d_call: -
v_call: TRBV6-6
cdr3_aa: CASREEGVHTGELFF
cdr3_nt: TGTGCCAGCCGCGAAGAGGGGGTACACACCGGGGAGCTGTTTTTT

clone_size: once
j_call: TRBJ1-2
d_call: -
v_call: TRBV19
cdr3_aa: CASSIDSLVGYTF
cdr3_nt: TGTGCCAGTAGTATTGACAGTCTGGTCGGCTACACCTTC

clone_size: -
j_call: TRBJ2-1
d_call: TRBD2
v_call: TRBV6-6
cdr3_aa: CASRTSGGANEQFF
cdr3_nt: TGTGCCAGCAGAACTAGCGGGGGGGCCAATGAGCAGTTCTTC

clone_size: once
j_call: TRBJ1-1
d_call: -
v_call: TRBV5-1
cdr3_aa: CASSLGQAPRTEAFF
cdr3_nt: TGCGCCAGCAGCTTGGGGCAGGCCCCGCGCACTGAAGCTTTCTTT

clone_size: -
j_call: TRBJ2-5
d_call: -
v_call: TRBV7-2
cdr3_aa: CASSLGRGTRETQYF
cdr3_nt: TGTGCCAGCAGCTTAGGCCGGGGTACGAGGGAGACCCAGTACTTC

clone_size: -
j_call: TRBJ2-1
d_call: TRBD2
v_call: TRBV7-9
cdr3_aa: CASSLQAGGIYNEQFF
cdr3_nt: TGTGCCAGCAGCTTACAGGCGGGAGGGATCTACAATGAGCAGTTCTTC

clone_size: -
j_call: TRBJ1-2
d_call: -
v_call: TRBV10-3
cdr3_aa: CAIRRAGFGYTF
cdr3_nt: TGTGCCATCAGGAGGGCGGGGTTTGGCTACACCTTC

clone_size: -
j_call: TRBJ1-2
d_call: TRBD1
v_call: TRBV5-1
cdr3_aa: CASSPGGAAGYTF
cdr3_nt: TGCGCCAGCAGCCCAGGGGGCGCGGCCGGCTACACCTTC

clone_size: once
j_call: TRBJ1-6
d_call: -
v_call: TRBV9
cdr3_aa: CASSAPQGRAPLHF
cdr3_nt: TGTGCCAGCAGCGCGCCACAGGGAAGGGCACCCCTCCACTTT

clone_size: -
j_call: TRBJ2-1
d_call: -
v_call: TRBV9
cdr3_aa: CASSPMSGNNEQFF
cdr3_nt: TGTGCCAGCAGCCCAATGTCCGGGAACAATGAGCAGTTCTTC

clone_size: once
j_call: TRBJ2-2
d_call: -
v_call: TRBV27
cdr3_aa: CASSLWGPNTGELFF
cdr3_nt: TGTGCCAGCAGTTTATGGGGGCCAAACACCGGGGAGCTGTTTTTT

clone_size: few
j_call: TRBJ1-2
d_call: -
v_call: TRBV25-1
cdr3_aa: CASSGGGRGYTF
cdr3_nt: TGTGCCAGCAGTGGGGGGGGTCGAGGCTACACCTTC

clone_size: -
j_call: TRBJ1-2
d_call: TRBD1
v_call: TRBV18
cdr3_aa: CASSPPDRGQYDGYTF
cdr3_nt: TGTGCCAGCTCACCACCTGACAGGGGGCAATATGATGGCTACACCTTC

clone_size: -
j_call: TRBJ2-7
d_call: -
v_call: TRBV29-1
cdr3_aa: CSVVGGWDSYEQYF
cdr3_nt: TGCAGCGTTGTTGGAGGGTGGGACTCCTACGAGCAGTACTTC

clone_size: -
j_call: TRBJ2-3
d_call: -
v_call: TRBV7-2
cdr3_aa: CASSSGLGETDTQYF
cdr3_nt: TGTGCCAGCAGCTCGGGTCTCGGGGAAACAGATACGCAGTATTTT

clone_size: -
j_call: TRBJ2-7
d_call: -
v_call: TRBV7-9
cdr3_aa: CASSRRSSYEQYF
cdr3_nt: TGTGCCAGCAGCCGAAGGAGCTCCTACGAGCAGTACTTC

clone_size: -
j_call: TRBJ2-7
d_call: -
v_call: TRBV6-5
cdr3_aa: CASSSGTTEYF
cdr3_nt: TGTGCCAGCAGCAGCGGGACAACGGAGTACTTC

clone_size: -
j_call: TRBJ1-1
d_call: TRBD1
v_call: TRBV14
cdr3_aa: CASSQGQGAWSTEAFF
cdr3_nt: TGTGCCAGCAGCCAAGGACAGGGGGCTTGGAGCACTGAAGCTTTCTTT

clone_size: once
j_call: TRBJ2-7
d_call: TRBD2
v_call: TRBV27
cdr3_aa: CASSLSLAGVPYEQYF
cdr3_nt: TGTGCCAGCAGTTTATCCCTAGCGGGAGTACCCTACGAGCAGTACTTC

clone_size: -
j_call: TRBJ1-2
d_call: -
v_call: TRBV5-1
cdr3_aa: CASSPNGGGIYGYTF
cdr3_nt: TGCGCCAGCAGCCCGAACGGGGGGGGGATCTATGGCTACACCTTC

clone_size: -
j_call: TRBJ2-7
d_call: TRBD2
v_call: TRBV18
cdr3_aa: CASSPSGRGYEQYF
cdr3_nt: TGTGCCAGCTCACCAAGCGGGAGAGGATACGAGCAGTACTTC

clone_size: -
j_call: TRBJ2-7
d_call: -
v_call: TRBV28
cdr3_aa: CASSSGQTYEQYF
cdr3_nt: TGTGCCAGCAGTTCAGGACAGACCTACGAGCAGTACTTC

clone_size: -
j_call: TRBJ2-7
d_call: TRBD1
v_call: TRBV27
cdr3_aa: CASSGQGTYEQYF
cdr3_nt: TGTGCCAGCAGCGGACAGGGGACCTACGAGCAGTACTTC

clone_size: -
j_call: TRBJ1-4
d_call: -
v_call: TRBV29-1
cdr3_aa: CSAALRGPLSTNEKLFF
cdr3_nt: TGCAGCGCCGCCCTAAGGGGCCCCCTTTCAACTAATGAAAAACTGTTTTTT

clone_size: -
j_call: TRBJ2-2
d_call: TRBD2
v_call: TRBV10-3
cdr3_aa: CAISESTPRASGPTGELFF
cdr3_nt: TGTGCCATCAGTGAGTCGACTCCCCGGGCTAGCGGACCCACCGGGGAGCTGTTTTTT

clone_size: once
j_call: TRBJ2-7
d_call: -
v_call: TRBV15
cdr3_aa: CATSRDPAGYEQYF
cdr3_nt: TGTGCCACCAGCAGAGACCCAGCCGGGTACGAGCAGTACTTC

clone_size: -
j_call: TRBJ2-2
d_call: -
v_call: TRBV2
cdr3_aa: CASAGANTGELFF
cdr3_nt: TGTGCCAGCGCAGGGGCGAACACCGGGGAGCTGTTTTTT

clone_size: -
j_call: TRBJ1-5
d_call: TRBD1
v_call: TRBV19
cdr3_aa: CASSWGTGGSNQPQHF
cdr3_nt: TGTGCCAGTAGTTGGGGGACAGGGGGAAGCAATCAGCCCCAGCATTTT

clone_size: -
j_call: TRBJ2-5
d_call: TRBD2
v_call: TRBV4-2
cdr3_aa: CASSHQRGAQETQYF
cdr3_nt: TGTGCCAGCAGCCACCAGCGGGGGGCACAAGAGACCCAGTACTTC

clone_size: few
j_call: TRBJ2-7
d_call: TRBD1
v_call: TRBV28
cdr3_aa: CASNPEGQGVRSYEQYF
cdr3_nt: TGTGCCAGCAACCCCGAAGGGCAGGGGGTAAGATCCTACGAGCAGTACTTC

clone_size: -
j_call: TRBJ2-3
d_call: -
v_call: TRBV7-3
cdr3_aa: CASSNRGKGSDTQYF
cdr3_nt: TGTGCCAGCAGCAACCGGGGGAAAGGTTCAGATACGCAGTATTTT

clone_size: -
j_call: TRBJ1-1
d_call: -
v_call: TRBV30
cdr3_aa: CAWSLTGKNTEAFF
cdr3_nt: TGTGCCTGGAGCCTTACAGGAAAGAACACTGAAGCTTTCTTT

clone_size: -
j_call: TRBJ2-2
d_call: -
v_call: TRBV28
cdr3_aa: CASSLFSGTNTGELFF
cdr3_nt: TGTGCCAGCAGTTTATTTAGCGGTACGAACACCGGGGAGCTGTTTTTT

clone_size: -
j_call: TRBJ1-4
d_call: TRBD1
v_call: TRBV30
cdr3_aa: CAWEGQPSTNEKLFF
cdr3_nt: TGTGCCTGGGAGGGACAGCCTTCAACTAATGAAAAACTGTTTTTT

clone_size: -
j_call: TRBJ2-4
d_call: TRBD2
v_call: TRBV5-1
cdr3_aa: CASSWQPSGTSGSKNIQYF
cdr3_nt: TGCGCCAGCAGCTGGCAACCCTCCGGGACTAGCGGGAGCAAAAACATTCAGTACTTC

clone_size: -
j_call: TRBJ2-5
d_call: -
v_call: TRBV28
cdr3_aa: CASRTQREETQYF
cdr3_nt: TGTGCCAGCAGGACCCAGAGGGAAGAGACCCAGTACTTC

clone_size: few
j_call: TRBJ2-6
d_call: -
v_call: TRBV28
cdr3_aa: CASSSLWGGLGANVLTF
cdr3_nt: TGTGCCAGCAGTTCCCTCTGGGGGGGCCTTGGGGCCAACGTCCTGACTTTC

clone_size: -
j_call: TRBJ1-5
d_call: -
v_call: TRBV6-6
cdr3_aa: CASSPTGPANQPQHF
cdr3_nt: TGTGCCAGCAGTCCGACAGGACCCGCCAATCAGCCCCAGCATTTT

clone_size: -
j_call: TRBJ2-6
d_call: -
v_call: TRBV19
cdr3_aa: CASRWGGGANVLTF
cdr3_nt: TGTGCCAGTAGATGGGGAGGAGGGGCCAACGTCCTGACTTTC

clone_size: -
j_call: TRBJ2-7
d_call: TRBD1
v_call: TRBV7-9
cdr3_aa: CASSLEGQADEQYF
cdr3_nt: TGTGCCAGCAGCTTAGAGGGACAGGCAGACGAGCAGTACTTC

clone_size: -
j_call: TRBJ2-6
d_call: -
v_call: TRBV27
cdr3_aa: CASSLSPSSGANVLTF
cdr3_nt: TGTGCCAGCAGTTTATCCCCGAGCTCTGGGGCCAACGTCCTGACTTTC